The 9 T cell receptor beta chains given below trace back to one sample, sequenced in a study of early T cells in non-severe SARS-CoV-2 infection. TCRdb reanalysed the 5' RACE reads using MiXCR and keeps one entry per CDR3 protein. The table shows roughly 32,000 distinct CDR3 sequences, with around 7% occurring only once. Sample: whole blood. The receptors here all came from an adult who was a healthcare worker with PCR-confirmed SARS-CoV-2 infection or an uninfected control (not recorded which).

The chain joins TRBV5-5 to TRBJ2-7; 9 bases align to TRBD2. CDR1 and CDR2 from the germline V gene are SGHKS and YYEKEE (reference sequence). This CDR3 spans 15 amino acids. J gave up 6 bases and V 1 base, and 8 bases lay outside the gene matches. Here the CDR3 reads CASSLMVAGVSEQYF. Here the CDR3 DNA reads TGTGCCAGCAGCTTGATGGTAGCGGGAGTGTCCGAGCAGTACTTC. Full variable domain (outside the CDR3, taken from reference TRBV5-5 and TRBJ2-7): DAGVTQSPTHLIKTRGQQVTLRCSPISGHKSVSWYQQVLGQGPQFIFQYYEKEERGRGNFPDRFSARQFPNYSSELNVNALLLGDSALYLCASSLMVAGVSEQYFGPGTRLTVT.

This clonotype was recorded many times. The rearrangement uses TRBV12-3 or TRBV12-4 and TRBJ2-7; D is unclear. V was shortened by 6 bases and J by 3 bases, with 12 bases between the two germline ends. The length of the CDR3 is 13 residues. The CDR3 bases are TGTGCCAGCAGCGATGGGGTGGTCTACGAGCAGTACTTC. This codes for CASSDGVVYEQYF.

This clonotype was seen at least ten times. The gene calls are TRBV18 and TRBJ1-5; tentative D call: TRBD1 (6 bases). The CDR3 consists of 14 residues. Per the germline V gene, CDR1 is KGHSH and CDR2 is LQKENI. V gave up 3 bases and J gave up 4 bases, with 10 bases separating them. This CDR3 is CASSPGTLNQPQHF. The CDR3, as DNA: TGTGCCAGCTCACCCGGGACACTTAATCAGCCCCAGCATTTT.

This clonotype was observed a few times. This rearrangement joins TRBV20-1 to TRBJ2-7; D not certain. The CDR3 has 11 residues. V was trimmed by 2 bases and J by 6 bases, leaving 8 bases between them. In germline, CDR1 is DFQATT, CDR2 SNEGSKA (reference sequence). This CDR3 reads CSARTGGEQYF. DNA for the CDR3: TGCAGTGCTAGAACTGGTGGCGAGCAGTACTTC.

This clonotype was seen at least ten times. The V gene is TRBV5-6, the J gene TRBJ1-5; 10 nucleotides align to TRBD1. The CDR3 length is 15 residues. The ends lost 4 bases at V and 7 bases at J; junction bases unmatched: 8. Germline V gene sequence: CDR1 SGHDT, CDR2 YYEEEE. This CDR3 reads CASSPWETGGQPQHF. In DNA, the CDR3 is TGTGCCAGCAGCCCTTGGGAGACAGGGGGCCAGCCCCAGCATTTT.

This clonotype was counted ten times or more. CDR3 region: CASSIDWAGGGNTGELFF. CDR3 DNA: TGTGCCAGCAGTATTGACTGGGCGGGAGGCGGAAACACCGGGGAGCTGTTTTTT. V usage is TRBV12-3 or TRBV12-4 and J usage is TRBJ2-2, with 8 nucleotides matching TRBD2. The CDR3 sequence is 18 residues long. V shed 5 bases and J 2 bases; nucleotides not matched to a gene: 13.

The V and J genes are TRBV28 and TRBJ2-5; a weak D match, TRBD2 (6 bases). V was trimmed by 6 bases and J by 4 bases, leaving 9 bases between them. Germline V CDR1 and CDR2: MDHEN, SYDVKM. The CDR3 sequence is 12 residues long. CDR3 sequence: CASRLEGETQYF. CDR3 coding DNA: TGTGCCAGCAGGCTGGAGGGAGAGACCCAGTACTTC.

This clonotype was counted ten times or more. The genes are TRBV11-2 and TRBJ1-6; no clear D. V lost 5 bases and J 5 bases, leaving 13 bases between the germline ends. CDR1 SGHAT and CDR2 FQNNGV come from the germline V gene. The CDR3 spans 15 residues. The CDR3 reads CASSPGFVNNSPLHF. The CDR3 DNA sequence: TGTGCCAGCAGCCCTGGATTCGTAAATAATTCACCCCTCCACTTT. Variable domain in full (rest from reference TRBV11-2 and TRBJ1-6): EAGVAQSPRYKIIEKRQSVAFWCNPISGHATLYWYQQILGQGPKLLIQFQNNGVVDDSQLPKDRFSAERLKGVDSTLKIQPAKLEDSAVYLCASSPGFVNNSPLHFGNGTRLTVT.

This clonotype was detected ten times or more. The rearrangement joins TRBV5-1 to TRBJ2-3, with no clear D. V was clipped by 0 bases and J by 1 base, with 9 bases between them. This CDR3 has 15 residues. Germline loops: CDR1 SGHRS, CDR2 YFSETQ. CDR3 nucleotide sequence: TGCGCCAGCAGCTTGGAGCAGCTGGGCACAGATACGCAGTATTTT. Protein: CASSLEQLGTDTQYF.